Presented here are 11 T cell receptor beta chains from one specimen sequenced in a study of human thymus T cells. Clones were sequenced by immunoSEQ multiplex PCR, and TCRdb holds only the in-frame ones, with some missing. The sample consists of about 60,000 clones, 94% of them appearing once. The sample consisted of blood. The receptors come from a boy in the first two years of life with a congenital heart defect but otherwise immunologically healthy.

This sequence joins TRBV6-6 and TRBJ1-2; D is uncertain. Germline V gene data show CDR1 as MNHNY and CDR2 as SVGAGI (reference sequence). The CDR3 is 12 amino acids. With 7 bases removed from V and 4 bases from J, the gap between germline ends came to 10 bases. This CDR3 is CASNEGFYGYTF. The CDR3 DNA follows: TGTGCCAGCAACGAGGGCTTCTATGGCTACACCTTC.

The genes are TRBV11-3 and TRBJ2-5; D not certain. The V end was cut by 4 bases, the J end by 9 bases, with 15 bases between. The germline gives CDR1 SGHNT, CDR2 YENEEA. This CDR3 contains 13 residues. The CDR3 protein is CASSSPYFESQYF. The CDR3 DNA follows: TGTGCCAGCAGCTCCCCCTACTTTGAATCCCAGTACTTC. Together with reference TRBV11-3 and TRBJ2-5, the CDR3 gives the full variable domain: EAGVVQSPRYKIIEKKQPVAFWCNPISGHNTLYWYLQNLGQGPELLIRYENEEAVDDSQLPKDRFSAERLKGVDSTLKIQPAELGDSAVYLCASSSPYFESQYFGPGTRLLVL.

The CDR3 region has the DNA TGCGCCAGCAGCCAAGATCTCCCTAGGGCTAGCGGGAGGGGCACAGATACGCAGTATTTT. The encoded protein is CASSQDLPRASGRGTDTQYF. The rearrangement uses TRBV4-3 and TRBJ2-3; 12 bases map to TRBD2. The germline V gene encodes CDR1 LGHNA and CDR2 YSLEER. The CDR3 loop spans 20 amino acids. Losses at the gene ends were 0 bases for V and 1 base for J; bases not matched to a gene: 11.

The chain has TRBV5-1 and TRBJ2-6; D is unresolved. The germline gives CDR1 SGHRS, CDR2 YFSETQ. The V end lost 5 bases, the J end lost 1 base, and 7 bases lay between the germline ends. The CDR3 is made up of 14 amino acids. The CDR3 protein is CASRIGSGANVLTF. The CDR3 coding sequence is TGCGCCAGCAGGATAGGGTCTGGGGCCAACGTCCTGACTTTC.

This chain connects TRBV19 to TRBJ2-7, with D perhaps TRBD2 (5 bases). The CDR3 covers 14 residues. Germline V lookup: CDR1 LNHDA, CDR2 SQIVND (reference sequence). Deletions cut 3 bases from V and 4 bases from J, with 13 bases between. In DNA, the CDR3 is TGTGCCAGTAGTATGTCGGACTCGTCTTACGAGCAGTACTTC. Protein sequence: CASSMSDSSYEQYF.

The V and J genes are TRBV9 and TRBJ2-1; perhaps TRBD2 as D (5 bases). The CDR3 totals 14 residues. Trimming shortened V by 4 bases and J by 3 bases, and 11 bases separated the two germline ends. Germline CDR1 reads SGDLS; CDR2 reads YYNGEE. The CDR3 nucleotides are TGTGCCAGCAGCATTGGACTGGACTACAATGAGCAGTTCTTC. Residues: CASSIGLDYNEQFF.

The chain joins TRBV6-6 to TRBJ2-3; 7 bases fit TRBD1. V gave up 2 bases and J gave up 0 bases; unmatched junction bases: 5. The CDR3 loop spans 16 amino acids. CDR1 and CDR2 from the germline V gene are MNHNY and SVGAGI (reference sequence). Here the CDR3 DNA reads TGTGCCAGCAGTTACCGACAGGGCGGTAGCACAGATACGCAGTATTTT. This sequence encodes CASSYRQGGSTDTQYF.

The V call is TRBV5-5, the J call TRBJ2-3; possible D gene TRBD2, 6 bases. This CDR3 is built from 15 residues. V lost 4 bases and J 1 base, leaving 13 bases between the germline ends. CDR1 SGHKS and CDR2 YYEKEE come from the germline V gene (reference sequence). CDR3: CASSPWTTGTDTQYF. The CDR3 nucleotides read TGTGCCAGCAGCCCCTGGACTACGGGCACAGATACGCAGTATTTT.

V gene TRBV10-3 combines with J gene TRBJ1-3; D gene uncertain. CDR1 is ENHRY, CDR2 SYGVKD, per germline. This CDR3 is 12 amino acids long. The V end was cut by 6 bases, the J end by 0 bases, with 3 bases between. The CDR3 nucleotides read TGTGCCATCAGGACCTCTGGAAACACCATATATTTT. Protein product: CAIRTSGNTIYF.

V gene TRBV10-1 combines with J gene TRBJ2-7; D gene unclear. Germline-derived CDR1 and CDR2 are WNHNN and SYGVQD (reference sequence). The CDR3 extends over 11 amino acids. V gave up 6 bases and J gave up 3 bases, with 6 bases separating them. CDR3 region: CASSQDYEQYF. The CDR3 nucleotides are TGCGCCAGCAGCCAAGACTACGAGCAGTACTTC.

The rearrangement links TRBV7-9 to TRBJ2-2, with D perhaps matching TRBD1 (5 bases). The CDR3 is made up of 16 amino acids. Trimming shortened V by 1 base and J by 1 base, and 10 bases separated the two germline ends. Germline-derived CDR1 and CDR2 are SEHNR and FQNEAQ (reference sequence). The CDR3: CASSLVPGQNTGELFF. Here the CDR3 DNA reads TGTGCCAGCAGCTTAGTCCCTGGACAGAACACCGGGGAGCTGTTTTTT. The variable domain in full, with the rest retrieved from reference TRBV7-9 and TRBJ2-2, is DTGVSQNPRHKITKRGQNVTFRCDPISEHNRLYWYRQTLGQGPEFLTYFQNEAQLEKSRLLSDRFSAERPKGSFSTLEIQRTEQGDSAMYLCASSLVPGQNTGELFFGEGSRLTVL.